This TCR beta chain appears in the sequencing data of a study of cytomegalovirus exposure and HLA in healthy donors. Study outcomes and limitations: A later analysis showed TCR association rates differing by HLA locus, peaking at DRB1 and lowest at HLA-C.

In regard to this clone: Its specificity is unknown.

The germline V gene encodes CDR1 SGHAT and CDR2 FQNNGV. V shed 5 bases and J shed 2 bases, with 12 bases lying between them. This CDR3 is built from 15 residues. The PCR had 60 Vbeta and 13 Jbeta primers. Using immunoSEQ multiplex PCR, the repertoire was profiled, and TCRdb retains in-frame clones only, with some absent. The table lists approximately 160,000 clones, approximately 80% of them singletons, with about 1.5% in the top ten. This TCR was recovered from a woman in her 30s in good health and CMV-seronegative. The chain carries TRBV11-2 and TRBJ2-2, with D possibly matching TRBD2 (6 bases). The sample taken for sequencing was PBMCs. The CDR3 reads CASSASVRNTGELFF. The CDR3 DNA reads TGTGCCAGCAGCGCTAGCGTAAGAAACACCGGGGAGCTGTTTTTT.